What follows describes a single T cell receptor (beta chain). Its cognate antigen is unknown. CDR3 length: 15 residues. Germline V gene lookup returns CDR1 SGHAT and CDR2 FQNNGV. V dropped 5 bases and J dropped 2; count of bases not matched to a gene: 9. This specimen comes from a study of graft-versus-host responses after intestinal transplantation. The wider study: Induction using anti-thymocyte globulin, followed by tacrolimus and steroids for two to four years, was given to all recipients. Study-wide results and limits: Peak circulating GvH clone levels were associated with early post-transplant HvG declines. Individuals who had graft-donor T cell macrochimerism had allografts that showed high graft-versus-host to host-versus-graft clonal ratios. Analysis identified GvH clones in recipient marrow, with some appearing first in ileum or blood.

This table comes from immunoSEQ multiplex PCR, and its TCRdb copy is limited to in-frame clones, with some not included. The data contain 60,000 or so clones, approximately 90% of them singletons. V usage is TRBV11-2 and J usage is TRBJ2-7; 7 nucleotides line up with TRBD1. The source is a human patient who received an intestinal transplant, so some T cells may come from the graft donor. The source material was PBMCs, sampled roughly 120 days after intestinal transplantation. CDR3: CASSPGAGGTYEQYF. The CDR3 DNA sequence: TGTGCCAGCAGCCCCGGGGCAGGGGGAACCTACGAGCAGTACTTC. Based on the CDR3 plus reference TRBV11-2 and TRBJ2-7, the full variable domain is EAGVAQSPRYKIIEKRQSVAFWCNPISGHATLYWYQQILGQGPKLLIQFQNNGVVDDSQLPKDRFSAERLKGVDSTLKIQPAKLEDSAVYLCASSPGAGGTYEQYFGPGTRLTVT.